Listed below are T cell receptor beta chains from one sample, sequenced in a study of human T cells and chemical hapten exposure. TCRdb processed the RACE reads anew with MiXCR; each CDR3 protein has one entry. The table has approximately 90,000 distinct CDR3 sequences, roughly 8% seen once. The specimen was whole blood. All receptors derive from a female donor in good health. Some clones in this sample may be carry-over from other donors' samples. Both conserved end residues are part of each CDR3. Each record gives: clone size, D gene, V gene, J gene, CDR3 DNA, CDR3 protein. The D gene is left open where the match is weak. Rows may omit the clone size; those that give it use once, few, many or a size class.

size: -
D: TRBD2
V: TRBV9
J: TRBJ2-2
DNA: TGTGCCAGCACCGTAGCGGGATCTCCCGGGGAGCTGTTTTTT
CDR3: CASTVAGSPGELFF

size: -
D: -
V: TRBV19
J: TRBJ1-1
DNA: TGTGCCAGTAGTATTTGTGGTGAAGCTTTCTTT
CDR3: CASSICGEAFF

size: many
D: -
V: TRBV4-1
J: TRBJ2-1
DNA: TGCGCCAGCAGCCAAGCTGGGTCCGGGACTGGAATCTACAATGAGCAGTTCTTC
CDR3: CASSQAGSGTGIYNEQFF

size: many
D: TRBD1
V: TRBV6-5
J: TRBJ1-1
DNA: TGTGCCAGCAGTCTCCGGGACAGGGGGATTACTGAAGCTTTCTTT
CDR3: CASSLRDRGITEAFF

size: -
D: -
V: TRBV29-1
J: TRBJ1-2
DNA: TGCAGCGTTTCGGATGGCTACACCTTC
CDR3: CSVSDGYTF

size: -
D: TRBD2
V: TRBV2
J: TRBJ2-7
DNA: TGTGCCAGCAGTGAACGAACTAGCGGGTCCTACGAGCAGTACTTC
CDR3: CASSERTSGSYEQYF

size: -
D: -
V: TRBV29-1
J: TRBJ1-1
DNA: TGCAGCGTTGACCTGGGAGGCCCTGAAGCTTTCTTT
CDR3: CSVDLGGPEAFF

size: many
D: -
V: TRBV6-2/TRBV6-3
J: TRBJ1-5
DNA: TGTGCCAGCAGTTATAAAGGCTACCTCAATCAGCCCCAGCATTTT
CDR3: CASSYKGYLNQPQHF

size: few
D: TRBD1
V: TRBV28
J: TRBJ1-1
DNA: TGTGCCAGCAGTTTTTACAGGGGAACCGGCACTGAAGCTTTCTTT
CDR3: CASSFYRGTGTEAFF

size: few
D: -
V: TRBV11-2
J: TRBJ2-3
DNA: TGTGCCAGCAGCCACCCCGCACAGGGAATAGATACGCAGTATTTT
CDR3: CASSHPAQGIDTQYF

size: many
D: TRBD2
V: TRBV4-1
J: TRBJ2-4
DNA: TGCGCCAGCAGCCAAGTGAGGAAGGGAGGGGACATTCAGTACTTC
CDR3: CASSQVRKGGDIQYF

size: -
D: -
V: TRBV11-1
J: TRBJ1-1
DNA: TGTGCCAGCAGACTCCAAGGCACTGAAGCTTTCTTT
CDR3: CASRLQGTEAFF

size: -
D: -
V: TRBV7-2
J: TRBJ1-1
DNA: TGTGCCAGCAGCTTAGTTAGGGTTGAAGCTTTCTTT
CDR3: CASSLVRVEAFF

size: few
D: -
V: TRBV12-3/TRBV12-4
J: TRBJ2-1
DNA: TGTGCCACCTCCTTTCTAGCTACGCAGTTCTTC
CDR3: CATSFLATQFF

size: -
D: -
V: TRBV14
J: TRBJ2-1
DNA: TGTGCCAGCAGCCAAGATCGAGGAGGAGAGCAGTTCTTC
CDR3: CASSQDRGGEQFF

size: -
D: -
V: TRBV29-1
J: TRBJ2-5
DNA: TGCAGCGTTGAACACTCGAGCGCGGAGACCCAGTACTTC
CDR3: CSVEHSSAETQYF

size: many
D: -
V: TRBV6-6
J: TRBJ2-7
DNA: TGTGCCAGCAGTTACGGGGGAGAGGTCAACGAGCAGTACTTC
CDR3: CASSYGGEVNEQYF

size: -
D: TRBD2
V: TRBV9
J: TRBJ2-3
DNA: TGTGCCAGCAGCGTAGACGGGAGGGACGGCTTAGGAGATACGCAGTATTTT
CDR3: CASSVDGRDGLGDTQYF

size: many
D: TRBD2
V: TRBV7-2
J: TRBJ2-3
DNA: TGTGCCAGCAGCTTTTTAGCGGGAGTGGAAGATACGCAGTATTTT
CDR3: CASSFLAGVEDTQYF

size: few
D: -
V: TRBV28
J: TRBJ2-3
DNA: TGTGCCAGCAGTAACCGCCCCCTGCGGACAGATACGCAGTATTTT
CDR3: CASSNRPLRTDTQYF

size: -
D: -
V: TRBV5-1
J: TRBJ2-3
DNA: TGCGCCAGCAGCTTACCCGGGAGTTCAGATACGCAGTATTTT
CDR3: CASSLPGSSDTQYF

size: many
D: -
V: TRBV7-9
J: TRBJ1-1
DNA: TGTGCCAGCAGCGGACCACAGGATACTGAAGCTTTCTTT
CDR3: CASSGPQDTEAFF

size: -
D: TRBD2
V: TRBV7-2
J: TRBJ2-2
DNA: TGTGCCAGCAGCGGTCCGGGACTAGCGGGATTCACCGGGGAGCTGTTTTTT
CDR3: CASSGPGLAGFTGELFF

size: many
D: TRBD1
V: TRBV14
J: TRBJ2-1
DNA: TGTGCCAGCAGCCAACGTCTGGGGACAGGGGTGGGAAATGAGCAGTTCTTC
CDR3: CASSQRLGTGVGNEQFF

size: few
D: TRBD1
V: TRBV12-3/TRBV12-4
J: TRBJ1-5
DNA: TGTGCCAGCCTCCGGGACAGGAGTGAAGCCCAGCATTTT
CDR3: CASLRDRSEAQHF

size: -
D: TRBD1
V: TRBV16
J: TRBJ1-1
DNA: TGTGCCAGCAGCCACATCGACAGGGACACTGAAGCTTTCTTT
CDR3: CASSHIDRDTEAFF

size: many
D: -
V: TRBV20-1
J: TRBJ1-5
DNA: TGCAGTGCTAGAGACCGACAGGTCGGGCTAGATCAGCCCCAGCATTTT
CDR3: CSARDRQVGLDQPQHF

size: -
D: -
V: TRBV29-1
J: TRBJ1-1
DNA: TGCAGCGTTGAAACAACCACAGGGCGGGGGACAGCTTTCTTT
CDR3: CSVETTTGRGTAFF

size: many
D: TRBD2
V: TRBV20-1
J: TRBJ2-3
DNA: TGCAGTGCAAAAGGACTAGCGGGAGAGGAAGATACGCAGTATTTT
CDR3: CSAKGLAGEEDTQYF

size: few
D: -
V: TRBV28
J: TRBJ1-1
DNA: TGTGCCAGCAGTCCCTCCAGGGAGGGGACTGAAGCTTTCTTT
CDR3: CASSPSREGTEAFF

size: few
D: TRBD1
V: TRBV4-1
J: TRBJ1-2
DNA: TGCGCCAGCAGCCAAGGCGGGACAGACAACTATGGCTACACCTTC
CDR3: CASSQGGTDNYGYTF

size: -
D: -
V: TRBV2
J: TRBJ1-1
DNA: TGTGCCAGCAGTGAAATTGGGCGAACTGAAGCTTTCTTT
CDR3: CASSEIGRTEAFF

size: -
D: TRBD2
V: TRBV6-2/TRBV6-3
J: TRBJ2-3
DNA: TGTGCCAGCAGCGCCGGGACTAGGAGTACAGATACGCAGTATTTT
CDR3: CASSAGTRSTDTQYF

size: many
D: -
V: TRBV6-2/TRBV6-3
J: TRBJ2-7
DNA: TGTGCCAGCAGGCAACCCGTTGGTAGCTTCGTCTACGAGCAGTACTTC
CDR3: CASRQPVGSFVYEQYF

size: -
D: TRBD1
V: TRBV12-3/TRBV12-4
J: TRBJ2-3
DNA: TGTGCCAGCACTGAGGACAGGGGGCTGCAGTATTTT
CDR3: CASTEDRGLQYF

size: -
D: TRBD1
V: TRBV15
J: TRBJ2-2
DNA: TGTGCCACAATACAGGGGGGCAGCGGGGAGCTGTTTTTT
CDR3: CATIQGGSGELFF

size: many
D: TRBD1
V: TRBV9
J: TRBJ1-5
DNA: TGTGCCAGCAGCCGGGACAGTAATCAGCCCCAGCATTTT
CDR3: CASSRDSNQPQHF

size: few
D: -
V: TRBV28
J: TRBJ2-1
DNA: TGTGCCAGCAGTCAGGTCCCCAGCTCCTACAATGAGCAGTTCTTC
CDR3: CASSQVPSSYNEQFF

size: -
D: TRBD1
V: TRBV20-1
J: TRBJ1-6
DNA: TGCAGTGCTAGAGATAGTAGGGACAGAAAAATTGATTCACCCCTCCACTTT
CDR3: CSARDSRDRKIDSPLHF

size: -
D: -
V: TRBV6-6
J: TRBJ2-2
DNA: TGTGCCAGCAGTTTTAGCCCGGGGGAGCTGTTTTTT
CDR3: CASSFSPGELFF

size: -
D: -
V: TRBV5-1
J: TRBJ2-2
DNA: TGCGCCAGCAGGACGGGACAAAACACCGGGGAGCTGTTTTTT
CDR3: CASRTGQNTGELFF

size: -
D: -
V: TRBV19
J: TRBJ2-5
DNA: TGTGCCAGTAGTTCAACAGGGATAGAGACCCAGTACTTC
CDR3: CASSSTGIETQYF

size: many
D: -
V: TRBV28
J: TRBJ1-4
DNA: TGTGCCAGCAGATCTCCCGTGGCGCCTAATGAAAAACTGTTTTTT
CDR3: CASRSPVAPNEKLFF

size: few
D: TRBD2
V: TRBV9
J: TRBJ2-1
DNA: TGTGCCAGCAGCGTATATGGGCGGGAGATCAACAATGAGCAGTTCTTC
CDR3: CASSVYGREINNEQFF

size: few
D: -
V: TRBV6-4
J: TRBJ2-1
DNA: TGTGCCAGCAGTGACTCACCTAGCGAGTACAATGAGCAGTTCTTC
CDR3: CASSDSPSEYNEQFF

size: many
D: TRBD2
V: TRBV27
J: TRBJ2-1
DNA: TGTGCCACTGGGGAGGGAAATGAGCAGTTCTTC
CDR3: CATGEGNEQFF

size: many
D: -
V: TRBV28
J: TRBJ1-5
DNA: TGTGCCAGCAGTTTAGGGGACCCGAAGCCGCCCCAGCATTTT
CDR3: CASSLGDPKPPQHF

size: many
D: -
V: TRBV5-1
J: TRBJ2-3
DNA: TGCGCCAGCAGCTTGCTTAGCAGCACAGATACGCAGTATTTT
CDR3: CASSLLSSTDTQYF

size: -
D: -
V: TRBV21-1
J: TRBJ2-7
DNA: TGTGCCATCCCCCGTGACAGTCGCCGGGTGAGGTTC
CDR3: CAIPRDSRRVRF

size: -
D: -
V: TRBV5-1
J: TRBJ2-7
DNA: TGCGCCAGCAGCTTGGAGTTGGGCGGGCAGTACTTC
CDR3: CASSLELGGQYF

size: few
D: -
V: TRBV12-3/TRBV12-4
J: TRBJ1-4
DNA: TGTGCCAGCTCGGAAGAAAATAATGAAAAACTGTTTTTT
CDR3: CASSEENNEKLFF

size: -
D: -
V: TRBV21-1
J: TRBJ2-1
DNA: TGTGCCAGCAGGTACAATGAGCAGTTCTTC
CDR3: CASRYNEQFF

size: -
D: -
V: TRBV13
J: TRBJ2-3
DNA: TGTGCCAGCAGCTTAGAAGATACGCAGTATTTT
CDR3: CASSLEDTQYF

size: -
D: -
V: TRBV5-4
J: TRBJ2-4
DNA: TGTGCCAGCAGCTTGGGGACAGCCAAAAACATTCAGTACTTC
CDR3: CASSLGTAKNIQYF

size: few
D: -
V: TRBV4-3
J: TRBJ1-6
DNA: TGCGCCAGCAGCCCATACGGTTCCCAGGGGAATTCACCCCTCCACTTT
CDR3: CASSPYGSQGNSPLHF

size: many
D: -
V: TRBV19
J: TRBJ1-6
DNA: TGTGCCAGTACGTACGGAAATTCACCCCTCCACTTT
CDR3: CASTYGNSPLHF

size: many
D: TRBD2
V: TRBV5-4
J: TRBJ2-1
DNA: TGTGCCAGCAGCTCCGGGACTAGCAGTTACAATGAGCAGTTCTTC
CDR3: CASSSGTSSYNEQFF